The 9 T cell receptor beta chains reported below all come from one sample, sequenced in a study of T cell responses to AZD1222 COVID-19 vaccine. Assay: immunoSEQ multiplex PCR; the TCRdb copy retains only in-frame clones and omits some. Here the sample spans 240,000 or so clones, approximately 93% being singletons. The starting material was peripheral blood, obtained on day 0 of AZD1222 vaccination. Every receptor here comes from an adult in good health.

J is TRBJ1-5 and V is TRBV5-8; D is uncertain. The ends were cut back, 5 bases at V and 3 bases at J, with 9 bases in the middle. The CDR3 is made up of 13 amino acids. Germline CDR1 reads SGHTS; CDR2 reads YDEGEE. The CDR3 protein is CASSFINNQPQHF. CDR3 sequence (DNA): TGTGCCAGCAGTTTCATTAACAATCAGCCCCAGCATTTT.

V is TRBV28 and J is TRBJ1-1; D remains ambiguous. The CDR3 is made up of 11 amino acids. Germline CDR1 and CDR2: MDHEN and SYDVKM. Trimming left V 4 bases short and J 6 bases short, with 6 bases between. CDR3 sequence: CASSYWAEAFF. DNA for the CDR3: TGTGCCAGCAGTTACTGGGCTGAAGCTTTCTTT.

As DNA, the CDR3 is TGTGCCAGCAGGCCACTCTTGAACACTGAAGCTTTCTTT. Residues: CASRPLLNTEAFF. V and J are TRBV6-5 and TRBJ1-1; D is unresolved. Between the trimmed V and J ends, which lost 6 bases and 0 bases, there was a span of 8 bases. CDR1 and CDR2 from the germline V gene are MNHEY and SVGAGI. This CDR3 region has 13 residues.

This rearrangement joins TRBV7-9 to TRBJ2-5, with 7 bases fitting TRBD1. Looked up from germline, CDR1 is SEHNR and CDR2 is FQNEAQ (reference sequence). Germline trimming cut 7 bases from V and 5 bases from J; bases unmatched to any gene: 10. This CDR3 comprises 14 residues. The CDR3: CASTLLTGRETQYF. In DNA form, the CDR3 reads TGTGCCAGCACCCTCCTGACAGGGCGCGAGACCCAGTACTTC.

The chain joins TRBV20-1 to TRBJ2-7; 11 positions agree with TRBD2. J gave up 3 bases and V 3 bases, and 10 bases lay outside the gene matches. The CDR3 has 16 amino acids. Germline CDR1 DFQATT, CDR2 SNEGSKA (reference sequence). CDR3 residues: CSASRGSLAGGYEQYF. The CDR3 nucleotides read TGCAGTGCTAGTAGGGGATCTCTAGCGGGAGGCTACGAGCAGTACTTC.

This sequence joins TRBV10-3 and TRBJ2-7, with D unresolved. The CDR3 runs to 13 residues. With 10 bases removed from V and 2 bases from J, the gap between germline ends came to 15 bases. CDR1 is ENHRY, CDR2 SYGVKD, per germline. CDR3 bases: TGTGCCACCAACCCTGAAATCGCCTACGAGCAGTACTTC. This sequence encodes CATNPEIAYEQYF.

The chain combines TRBV24-1 with TRBJ1-5, with TRBD1 identical over 11 bases. Germline assignment: CDR1 KGHDR and CDR2 SFDVKD. J was trimmed by 7 bases and V by 4 bases; bases with no gene match: 5. The CDR3 spans 15 residues. For the CDR3, the DNA is TGTGCCACCAGTGAGGGGACAGGGGGACAACAGCCCCAGCATTTT. Amino acid sequence: CATSEGTGGQQPQHF.

The chain has TRBV4-3 and TRBJ1-5; D is unclear. The V and J ends lost 5 bases and 13 bases respectively, with 18 bases between them. The CDR3 covers 13 residues. Germline-derived CDR1 and CDR2 are LGHNA and YSLEER. The CDR3 DNA is TGCGCCAGCAGCGAAGTGGTCCGGACCACACAGCATTTT. This codes for CASSEVVRTTQHF.

This chain uses TRBV19 with TRBJ1-5, with unresolved D. There are 16 residues in the CDR3. Trimming removed 7 bases from V and 4 bases from J, with 20 bases in between. Germline values: CDR1 LNHDA, CDR2 SQIVND (reference sequence). The CDR3 nucleotides read TGTGCCAGTACCTATAGGGCAGTTCGAACTAATCAGCCCCAGCATTTT. This sequence encodes CASTYRAVRTNQPQHF.